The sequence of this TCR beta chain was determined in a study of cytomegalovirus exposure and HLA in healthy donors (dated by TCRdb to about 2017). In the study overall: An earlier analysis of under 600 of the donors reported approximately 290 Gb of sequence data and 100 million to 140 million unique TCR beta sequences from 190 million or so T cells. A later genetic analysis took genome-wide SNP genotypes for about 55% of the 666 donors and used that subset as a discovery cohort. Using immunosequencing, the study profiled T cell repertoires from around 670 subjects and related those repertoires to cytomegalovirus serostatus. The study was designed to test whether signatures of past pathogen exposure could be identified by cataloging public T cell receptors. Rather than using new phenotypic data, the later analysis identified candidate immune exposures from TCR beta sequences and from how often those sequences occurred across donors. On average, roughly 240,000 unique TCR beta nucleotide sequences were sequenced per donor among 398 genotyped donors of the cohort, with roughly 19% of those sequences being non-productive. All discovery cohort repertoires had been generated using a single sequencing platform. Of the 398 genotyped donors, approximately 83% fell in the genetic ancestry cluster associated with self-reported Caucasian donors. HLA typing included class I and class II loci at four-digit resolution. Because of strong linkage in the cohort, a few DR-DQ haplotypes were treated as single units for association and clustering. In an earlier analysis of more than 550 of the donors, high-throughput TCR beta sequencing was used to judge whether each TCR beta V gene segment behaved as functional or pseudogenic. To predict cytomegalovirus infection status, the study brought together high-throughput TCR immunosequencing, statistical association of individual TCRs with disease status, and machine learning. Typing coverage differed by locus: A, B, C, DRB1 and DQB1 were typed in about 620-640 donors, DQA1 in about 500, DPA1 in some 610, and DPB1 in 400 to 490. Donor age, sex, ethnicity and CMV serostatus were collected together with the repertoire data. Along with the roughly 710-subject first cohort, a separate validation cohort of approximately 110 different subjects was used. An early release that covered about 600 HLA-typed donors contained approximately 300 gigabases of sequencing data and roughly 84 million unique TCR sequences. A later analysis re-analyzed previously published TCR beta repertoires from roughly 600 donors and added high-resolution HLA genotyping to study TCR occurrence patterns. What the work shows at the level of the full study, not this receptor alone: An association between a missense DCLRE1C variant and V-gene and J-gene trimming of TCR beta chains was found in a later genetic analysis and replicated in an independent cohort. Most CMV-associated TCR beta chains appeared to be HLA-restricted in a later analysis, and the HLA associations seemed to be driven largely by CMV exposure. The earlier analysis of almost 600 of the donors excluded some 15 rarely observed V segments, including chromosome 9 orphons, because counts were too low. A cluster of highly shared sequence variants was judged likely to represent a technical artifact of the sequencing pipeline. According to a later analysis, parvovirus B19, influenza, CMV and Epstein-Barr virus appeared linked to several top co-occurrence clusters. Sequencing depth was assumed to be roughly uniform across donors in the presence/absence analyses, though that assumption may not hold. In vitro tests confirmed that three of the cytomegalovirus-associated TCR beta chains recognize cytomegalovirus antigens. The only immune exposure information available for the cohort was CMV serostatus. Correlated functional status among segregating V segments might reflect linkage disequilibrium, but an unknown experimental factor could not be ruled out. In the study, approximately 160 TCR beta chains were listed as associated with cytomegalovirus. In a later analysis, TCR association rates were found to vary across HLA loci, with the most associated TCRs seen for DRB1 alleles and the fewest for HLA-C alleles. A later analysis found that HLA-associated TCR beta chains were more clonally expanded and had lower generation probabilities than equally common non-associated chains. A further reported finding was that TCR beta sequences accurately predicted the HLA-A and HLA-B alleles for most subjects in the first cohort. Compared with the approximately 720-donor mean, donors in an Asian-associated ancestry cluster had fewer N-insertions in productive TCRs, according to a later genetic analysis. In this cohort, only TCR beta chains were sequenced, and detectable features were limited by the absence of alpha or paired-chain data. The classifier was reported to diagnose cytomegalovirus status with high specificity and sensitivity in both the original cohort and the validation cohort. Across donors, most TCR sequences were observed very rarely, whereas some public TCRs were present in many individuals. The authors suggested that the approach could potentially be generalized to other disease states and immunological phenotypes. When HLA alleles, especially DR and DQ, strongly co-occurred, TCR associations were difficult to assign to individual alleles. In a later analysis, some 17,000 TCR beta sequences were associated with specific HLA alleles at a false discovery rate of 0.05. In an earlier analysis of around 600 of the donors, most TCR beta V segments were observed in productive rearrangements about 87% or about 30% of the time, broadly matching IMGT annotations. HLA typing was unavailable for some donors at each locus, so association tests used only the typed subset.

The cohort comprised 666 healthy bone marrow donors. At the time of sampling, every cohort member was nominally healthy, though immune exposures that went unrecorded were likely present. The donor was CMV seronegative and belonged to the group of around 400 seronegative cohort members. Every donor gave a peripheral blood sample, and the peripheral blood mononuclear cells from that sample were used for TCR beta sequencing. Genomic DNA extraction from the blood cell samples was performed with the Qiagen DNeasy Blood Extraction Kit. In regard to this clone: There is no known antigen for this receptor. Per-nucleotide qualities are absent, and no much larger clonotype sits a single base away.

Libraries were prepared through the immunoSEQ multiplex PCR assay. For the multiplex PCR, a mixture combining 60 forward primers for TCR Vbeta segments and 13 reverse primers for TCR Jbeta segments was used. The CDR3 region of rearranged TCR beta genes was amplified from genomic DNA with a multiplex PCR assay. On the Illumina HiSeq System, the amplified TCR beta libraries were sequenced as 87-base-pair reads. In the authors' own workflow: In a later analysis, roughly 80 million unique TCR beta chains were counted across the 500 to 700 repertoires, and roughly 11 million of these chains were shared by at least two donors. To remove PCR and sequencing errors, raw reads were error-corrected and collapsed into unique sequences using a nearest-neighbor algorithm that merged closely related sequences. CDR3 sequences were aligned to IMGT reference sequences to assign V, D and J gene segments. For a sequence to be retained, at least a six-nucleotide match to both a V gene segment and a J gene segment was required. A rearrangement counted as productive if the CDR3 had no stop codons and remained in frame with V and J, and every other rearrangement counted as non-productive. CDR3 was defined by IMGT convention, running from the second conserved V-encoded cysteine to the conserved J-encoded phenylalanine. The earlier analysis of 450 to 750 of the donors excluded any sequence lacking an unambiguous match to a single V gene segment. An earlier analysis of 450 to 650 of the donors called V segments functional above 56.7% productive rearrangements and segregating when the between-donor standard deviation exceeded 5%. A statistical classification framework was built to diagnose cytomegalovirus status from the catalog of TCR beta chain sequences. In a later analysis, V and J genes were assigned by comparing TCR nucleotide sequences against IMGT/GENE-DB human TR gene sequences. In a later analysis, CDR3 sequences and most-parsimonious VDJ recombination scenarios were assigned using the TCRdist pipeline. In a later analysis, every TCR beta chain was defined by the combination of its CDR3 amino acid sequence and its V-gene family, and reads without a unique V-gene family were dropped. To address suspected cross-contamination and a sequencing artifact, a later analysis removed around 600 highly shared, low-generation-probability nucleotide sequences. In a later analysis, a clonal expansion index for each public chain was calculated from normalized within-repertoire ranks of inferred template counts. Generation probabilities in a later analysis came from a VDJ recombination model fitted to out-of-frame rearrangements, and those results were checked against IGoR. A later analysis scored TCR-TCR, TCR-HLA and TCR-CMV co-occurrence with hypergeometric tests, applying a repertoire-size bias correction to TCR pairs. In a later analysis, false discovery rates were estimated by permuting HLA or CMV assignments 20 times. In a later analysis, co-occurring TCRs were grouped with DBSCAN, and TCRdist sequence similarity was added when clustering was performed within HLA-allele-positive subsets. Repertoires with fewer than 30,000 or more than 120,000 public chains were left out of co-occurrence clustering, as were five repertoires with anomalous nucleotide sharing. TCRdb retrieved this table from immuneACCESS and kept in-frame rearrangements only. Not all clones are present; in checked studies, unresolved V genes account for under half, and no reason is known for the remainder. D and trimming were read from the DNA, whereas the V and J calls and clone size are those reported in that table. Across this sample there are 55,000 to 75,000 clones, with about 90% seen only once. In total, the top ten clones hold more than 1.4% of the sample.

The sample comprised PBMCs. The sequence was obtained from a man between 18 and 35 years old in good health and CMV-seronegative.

In nucleotide form, the sequence is TGCGCCAGCAGCCAAGCCCAGGGGATCTATGGCTACACCTTC. This sequence encodes CASSQAQGIYGYTF. Recombination joined TRBV4-1 with TRBJ1-2, with a weak D call of TRBD1 (6 bases match). The CDR3 goes from the cysteine to the phenylalanine over 14 residues. The kept DNA is CDR3 alone, 42 bases in frame from the first base. V drops 1 base and J drops 4 bases, leaving 10 bases in between. CDR1 MGHRA and CDR2 YSYEKL were looked up in the germline V gene.